The rows below give T cell receptor beta chains drawn from one sample of a study of molecular identifiers for immune sequencing clone quantification. TCRdb re-derived calls from the PCR reads in MiXCR, one entry per CDR3 protein. Of some 70,000 distinct CDR3 sequences in the sample, around a sixth were seen once. Sequencing was done on a sample of naive CD8+ T cells from blood, with Jurkat cell RNA spiked in. These TCRs come from a human donor in good health. Some libraries in this study had Jurkat cell RNA spiked in. Both conserved end residues are part of each CDR3. The order of the fields is J gene, D gene, V gene, clone size, CDR3 protein, CDR3 DNA. The D gene is left open where the match is weak. Clone size, where shown, is once, few, many, or a class for clones that have expanded.

j_call: TRBJ2-1; d_call: TRBD1; v_call: TRBV19; clone_size: .; cdr3_aa: CASSPSGQAYNEQFF; cdr3_nt: TGTGCCAGTAGTCCGAGTGGACAGGCCTACAATGAGCAGTTCTTC
j_call: TRBJ2-2; d_call: .; v_call: TRBV30; clone_size: many; cdr3_aa: CAWSDTGELFF; cdr3_nt: TGTGCCTGGAGTGACACCGGGGAGCTGTTTTTT
j_call: TRBJ2-7; d_call: TRBD1; v_call: TRBV10-3; clone_size: many; cdr3_aa: CAISDLDRGYEQYF; cdr3_nt: TGTGCCATCAGTGATTTAGACAGGGGGTACGAGCAGTACTTC
j_call: TRBJ1-1; d_call: .; v_call: TRBV29-1; clone_size: many; cdr3_aa: CSATAGGADTEAFF; cdr3_nt: TGCAGCGCGACCGCCGGAGGGGCGGACACTGAAGCTTTCTTT
j_call: TRBJ1-1; d_call: TRBD1; v_call: TRBV24-1; clone_size: .; cdr3_aa: CATSDPDRGTEAFF; cdr3_nt: TGTGCCACCAGTGACCCTGACAGGGGCACTGAAGCTTTCTTT
j_call: TRBJ2-7; d_call: TRBD2; v_call: TRBV4-1; clone_size: many; cdr3_aa: CASSQAYQPLAGDPYEQYF; cdr3_nt: TGCGCCAGCAGCCAAGCCTATCAACCCCTAGCGGGAGACCCCTACGAGCAGTACTTC
j_call: TRBJ2-7; d_call: .; v_call: TRBV27; clone_size: many; cdr3_aa: CASSLSMGYEQYF; cdr3_nt: TGTGCCAGCAGTTTATCGATGGGGTACGAGCAGTACTTC
j_call: TRBJ2-7; d_call: TRBD1; v_call: TRBV27; clone_size: many; cdr3_aa: CASSFGTGGYYEQYF; cdr3_nt: TGTGCCAGCAGTTTCGGGACAGGGGGATATTACGAGCAGTACTTC
j_call: TRBJ1-2; d_call: .; v_call: TRBV28; clone_size: .; cdr3_aa: CASSDGLPQNYGYAF; cdr3_nt: TGTGCCAGCAGTGACGGACTTCCCCAGAACTATGGCTACGCCTTC
j_call: TRBJ2-3; d_call: .; v_call: TRBV6-2/TRBV6-3; clone_size: medium-sized; cdr3_aa: CASSYPDLIYAQYF; cdr3_nt: TGTGCCAGCAGTTACCCGGATCTGATTTATGCGCAGTATTTT
j_call: TRBJ2-7; d_call: .; v_call: TRBV27; clone_size: many; cdr3_aa: CASRGNPSPYEQYF; cdr3_nt: TGTGCCAGCAGAGGCAACCCGAGCCCCTACGAGCAGTACTTC
j_call: TRBJ2-3; d_call: .; v_call: TRBV7-6; clone_size: many; cdr3_aa: CASSLEWGTDTQYF; cdr3_nt: TGTGCCAGCAGCTTAGAATGGGGCACAGATACGCAGTATTTT
j_call: TRBJ2-1; d_call: TRBD1; v_call: TRBV4-3; clone_size: many; cdr3_aa: CASSQLPSGTGKSYLYNEQFF; cdr3_nt: TGCGCCAGCAGCCAACTTCCATCCGGGACAGGGAAATCATATCTCTACAATGAGCAGTTCTTC
j_call: TRBJ1-5; d_call: .; v_call: TRBV27; clone_size: .; cdr3_aa: CASSSLFDSFQPQHF; cdr3_nt: TGTGCCAGCAGTTCCCTTTTCGACAGTTTTCAGCCCCAGCATTTT
j_call: TRBJ2-3; d_call: TRBD1; v_call: TRBV5-1; clone_size: many; cdr3_aa: CASSAAGTVSTDTQYF; cdr3_nt: TGCGCCAGCAGCGCCGCCGGGACAGTAAGCACAGATACGCAGTATTTT
j_call: TRBJ1-2; d_call: .; v_call: TRBV3-1; clone_size: many; cdr3_aa: CASSQGGRLSSNYGYTF; cdr3_nt: TGTGCCAGCAGCCAAGGCGGGCGCTTATCGTCTAACTATGGCTACACCTTC
j_call: TRBJ2-7; d_call: TRBD1; v_call: TRBV5-4; clone_size: many; cdr3_aa: CASSSQGDLYEQYF; cdr3_nt: TGTGCCAGCAGCTCTCAGGGGGACCTTTACGAGCAGTACTTC
j_call: TRBJ1-5; d_call: .; v_call: TRBV19; clone_size: .; cdr3_aa: CASSTNSNQPQHF; cdr3_nt: TGTGCCAGTAGTACCAATAGCAATCAGCCCCAGCATTTT
j_call: TRBJ2-5; d_call: TRBD2; v_call: TRBV6-4; clone_size: many; cdr3_aa: CASSLLAGGPTETQYF; cdr3_nt: TGTGCCAGCAGTCTACTAGCGGGAGGCCCCACAGAGACCCAGTACTTC
j_call: TRBJ2-1; d_call: .; v_call: TRBV6-1; clone_size: many; cdr3_aa: CASSEGDRMIYNEQFF; cdr3_nt: TGTGCCAGCAGTGAAGGCGACAGGATGATCTACAATGAGCAGTTCTTC
j_call: TRBJ1-2; d_call: .; v_call: TRBV6-2/TRBV6-3; clone_size: many; cdr3_aa: CASSTPVGGVNGYTF; cdr3_nt: TGTGCCAGCAGTACTCCCGTGGGGGGCGTCAATGGCTACACCTTC
j_call: TRBJ2-7; d_call: TRBD1; v_call: TRBV7-9; clone_size: many; cdr3_aa: CASSPDREYEQYF; cdr3_nt: TGTGCCAGCAGTCCGGACAGGGAATACGAGCAGTACTTC
j_call: TRBJ1-5; d_call: .; v_call: TRBV5-6; clone_size: few; cdr3_aa: CASSLSVLNQPQHF; cdr3_nt: TGTGCCAGCAGCTTGAGTGTACTTAATCAGCCCCAGCATTTT
j_call: TRBJ2-7; d_call: TRBD2; v_call: TRBV19; clone_size: .; cdr3_aa: CASSTSYSLSGRFDEQYF; cdr3_nt: TGTGCCAGTAGTACCAGTTACAGTCTCAGCGGGAGATTCGACGAGCAGTACTTC
j_call: TRBJ2-7; d_call: .; v_call: TRBV20-1; clone_size: many; cdr3_aa: CSARDPGHLPYEQYF; cdr3_nt: TGCAGTGCTAGAGATCCGGGACACCTACCCTACGAGCAGTACTTC
j_call: TRBJ2-1; d_call: TRBD1; v_call: TRBV20-1; clone_size: many; cdr3_aa: CSLPGTGISYNEQFF; cdr3_nt: TGCAGCCTCCCGGGGACAGGGATCTCCTACAATGAGCAGTTCTTC
j_call: TRBJ2-1; d_call: TRBD1; v_call: TRBV4-1; clone_size: .; cdr3_aa: CASSLQGQGTYNEQFF; cdr3_nt: TGCGCCAGCAGCCTCCAAGGACAGGGAACCTACAATGAGCAGTTCTTC
j_call: TRBJ2-5; d_call: TRBD2; v_call: TRBV7-6; clone_size: many; cdr3_aa: CASSLASASGFQETQYF; cdr3_nt: TGTGCCAGCAGCTTAGCGTCGGCTAGCGGGTTTCAAGAGACCCAGTACTTC
j_call: TRBJ2-1; d_call: TRBD2; v_call: TRBV5-6; clone_size: many; cdr3_aa: CASSLAGTSSYNEQFF; cdr3_nt: TGTGCCAGCAGCTTGGCGGGGACTAGCAGCTACAATGAGCAGTTCTTC
j_call: TRBJ2-5; d_call: TRBD2; v_call: TRBV2; clone_size: many; cdr3_aa: CASSEPGALAGVEETQYF; cdr3_nt: TGTGCCAGCAGTGAACCTGGGGCCCTAGCGGGAGTTGAAGAGACCCAGTACTTC
j_call: TRBJ2-7; d_call: TRBD2; v_call: TRBV6-5; clone_size: many; cdr3_aa: CASSYLAGSYEQYF; cdr3_nt: TGTGCCAGCAGTTACCTAGCGGGCTCCTACGAGCAGTACTTC
j_call: TRBJ2-7; d_call: .; v_call: TRBV11-1; clone_size: many; cdr3_aa: CASSKGYEQYF; cdr3_nt: TGTGCCAGCAGTAAGGGCTACGAGCAGTACTTC